These 31 T cell receptor beta chains came from one sample sequenced in a study of identical twins. One entry per CDR3 protein, called by TCRdb with MiXCR from the 5' RACE reads. The sample lists about 280,000 distinct CDR3 sequences, roughly 8.6% seen once, with over 2% in the top ten. The sample also formed part of further work on yellow fever vaccine responses in identical twins.

The source material was memory (CD45RO+) T cells sorted from blood. Source of these receptors: a woman between 18 and 29 years old in good health.

This clonotype was observed a handful of times. The chain employs TRBV11-2 and TRBJ2-7; D ambiguous. V was cut by 1 base and J by 7 bases, with 14 bases left in between. Germline values: CDR1 SGHAT, CDR2 FQNNGV. The CDR3 runs to 14 residues. Written as DNA, the CDR3 is TGTGCCAGCAGCTTAGTGTCCCGCCCCCTGGAGCAGTACGTC. Translation gives CASSLVSRPLEQYV.

There are many counts of this clonotype. This sequence joins TRBV12-3 or TRBV12-4 and TRBJ2-7; 10 nucleotides line up with TRBD1. V shed 2 bases, J shed 3 bases, and the junction held 7 bases outside the gene matches. This CDR3 region has 16 residues. CDR3 region: CASSLWRGQGLYEQYF. CDR3 in DNA: TGTGCCAGCAGTTTATGGCGGGGACAGGGGCTCTACGAGCAGTACTTC.

This clonotype was seen repeatedly, ten times or more. The chain is built from TRBV5-1 and TRBJ2-2; 9 bases line up with TRBD1. With V trimmed by 6 bases and J by 3 bases, 6 bases remained unmatched. The CDR3 is made up of 15 amino acids. CDR1 and CDR2 (germline): SGHRS, YFSETQ. For the CDR3, the DNA is TGCGCCAGCACAACAGGGGGCGCATACACCGGGGAGCTGTTTTTT. Translated: CASTTGGAYTGELFF.

This clonotype was detected ten times or more. This chain uses TRBV7-3 with TRBJ2-3, with 10 nucleotides matching TRBD2. CDR3 size: 16 residues. The J segment lost 4 bases and the V segment lost 5 bases, leaving 9 bases of the junction unmatched. Germline CDR1 is SGHTA and CDR2 is FQGTGA. CDR3 amino acids: CASSPRLAGAPDTQYF. Written as DNA, the CDR3 is TGTGCCAGCAGCCCCAGGCTAGCGGGAGCCCCAGATACGCAGTATTTT.

This clonotype occurred a few times. V gene TRBV24-1 combines with J gene TRBJ2-2; a weak D match, TRBD1 (6 bases). Germline CDR1 is KGHDR and CDR2 is SFDVKD. The CDR3 has 12 amino acids. V dropped 7 bases and J dropped 6 bases, with 8 bases sitting between them. The CDR3 protein is CATREGAGELFF. CDR3 bases: TGTGCCACCAGAGAGGGGGCCGGGGAGCTGTTTTTT.

The chain carries TRBV18 and TRBJ2-7; tentative D call: TRBD2 (5 bases). Germline V gene data show CDR1 as KGHSH and CDR2 as LQKENI. Trimming took off 6 bases at V and 4 bases at J, with 16 bases between the two ends. This CDR3 is built from 14 residues. CDR3 sequence reads: CASSPTAVAYEQYF. CDR3 nucleotides: TGTGCCAGCTCCCCCACCGCAGTAGCGTACGAGCAGTACTTC.

This clonotype was seen a handful of times. The rearrangement links TRBV2 to TRBJ1-1; the D gene is possibly TRBD1 (5 bases). This CDR3 has 11 residues. Germline loops: CDR1 SNHLY, CDR2 FYNNEI. Between the trimmed V and J ends, which lost 8 bases and 7 bases, there was a span of 11 bases. The DNA for the CDR3 is TGTGCCAGCGCCCGACAGCGTGAAGCTTTCTTT. Its translation is CASARQREAFF.

The chain links TRBV7-9 to TRBJ2-1; D perhaps matches TRBD1 (6 bases). V dropped 3 bases and J dropped 2 bases, with 17 bases sitting between them. The germline V gene encodes CDR1 SEHNR and CDR2 FQNEAQ (reference sequence). CDR3 size: 17 residues. CDR3 coding DNA: TGTGCCAGCAGCTTCCGACCAGGGGATCCTCCCTACAATGAGCAGTTCTTC. Encoded protein: CASSFRPGDPPYNEQFF.

This clonotype was seen repeatedly, ten times or more. The chain recombines TRBV5-1 with TRBJ1-2; D possibly corresponds to TRBD1 (6 bases). The CDR3 consists of 12 residues. V was cut by 7 bases and J by 6 bases, with 13 bases left in between. Per germline, CDR1 SGHRS and CDR2 YFSETQ. The CDR3 region is CASRPGEDGYTF. The CDR3 coding sequence is TGCGCCAGCCGCCCAGGGGAGGATGGCTACACCTTC.

In its sample, this clonotype was seen a few times. The chain recombines TRBV7-6 with TRBJ2-3; TRBD2 matches 8 bases. V lost 1 base and J lost 0; bases outside the gene matches: 6. The CDR3 has 17 residues. CDR1 is SGHVS, CDR2 FNYEAQ, per germline. The CDR3 region has the DNA TGTGCCAGCAGCTTAGGGCCGCGGGGGGCGAGCACAGATACGCAGTATTTT. Translating gives CASSLGPRGASTDTQYF. Full variable domain (remainder filled in from reference TRBV7-6 and TRBJ2-3): GAGVSQSPRYKVTKRGQDVALRCDPISGHVSLYWYRQALGQGPEFLTYFNYEAQQDKSGLPNDRFSAERPEGSISTLTIQRTEQRDSAMYRCASSLGPRGASTDTQYFGPGTRLTVL.

V gene TRBV5-1 combines with J gene TRBJ2-1, with TRBD2 matching 9 bases. The CDR3 sequence is 18 residues long. V lost 1 base, J lost 0 bases, and 8 bases stayed unmatched. Germline loops: CDR1 SGHRS, CDR2 YFSETQ. Written as DNA, the CDR3 is TGCGCCAGCAGCTTGCAAGCGGGAGGCCACAGCTCCTACAATGAGCAGTTCTTC. This encodes CASSLQAGGHSSYNEQFF.

This clonotype was seen repeatedly, ten times or more. This sequence joins TRBV12-3 or TRBV12-4 and TRBJ1-1; D remains unclear. The V gene lost 8 bases and the J gene lost 0 bases, with 10 bases spanning the gap. CDR3 length equals 13 residues. The CDR3 loop reads CASLMTVNTEAFF. CDR3 sequence (DNA): TGTGCCAGCCTGATGACGGTGAACACTGAAGCTTTCTTT.

The chain recombines TRBV12-3 or TRBV12-4 with TRBJ2-7; tentatively, D is TRBD2 (7 bases). Trimming cost V 7 bases and J 4 bases, with 17 bases left between them. The CDR3 runs 14 residues. CDR3 DNA sequence: TGTGCCAGCAAGAAGGGGGGAGGGCCTTACGAGCAGTACTTC. Translating it yields CASKKGGGPYEQYF.

This clonotype was observed at least ten times. The chain couples TRBV10-2 to TRBJ2-5; D remains unclear. The CDR3 sequence is 14 residues long. Trimming stripped 4 bases from V and 4 bases from J, with 13 bases between. CDR1 is WSHSY, CDR2 SAAADI, per germline. CDR3 protein: CASSVGRISETQYF. The CDR3 DNA is TGCGCCAGCAGTGTAGGGCGAATTTCAGAGACCCAGTACTTC.

This clonotype was picked up a small number of times. The rearrangement uses TRBV6-5 and TRBJ2-7, with TRBD2 identical over 10 bases. Losses at the gene ends were 6 bases for V and 2 bases for J; bases not matched to a gene: 7. The CDR3 has 15 amino acids. The V gene's germline CDR1 is MNHEY and CDR2 SVGAGI. CDR3 DNA sequence: TGTGCCAGCAGACTTACTAGCGGGGAGACCTACGAGCAGTACTTC. Residues: CASRLTSGETYEQYF.

The chain has TRBV4-2 and TRBJ2-1; D is tentatively TRBD1 or TRBD2 (5 bases each). Trimming pared 0 bases from V and 2 bases from J, leaving 11 bases between. Germline V lookup: CDR1 LGHNA, CDR2 YNFKEQ. This CDR3 comprises 16 residues. The CDR3 DNA is TGTGCCAGCAGCCAAGAATGGGGGAGCACCTACAATGAGCAGTTCTTC. Translated, it gives CASSQEWGSTYNEQFF.

The gene calls are TRBV20-1 and TRBJ2-7; 8 positions agree with TRBD2. J gave up 5 bases and V 3 bases, and 15 bases lay outside the gene matches. This CDR3 comprises 16 residues. Germline assignment: CDR1 DFQATT and CDR2 SNEGSKA (reference sequence). The CDR3 here is CSASAAGTRAGHEQYV. For the CDR3, the DNA is TGCAGTGCTAGTGCCGCCGGGACTAGGGCTGGTCACGAGCAGTACGTC.

In its sample, this clonotype was seen many times. This chain connects TRBV28 to TRBJ2-1, with TRBD2 identical over 11 bases. From germline, CDR1 is MDHEN and CDR2 SYDVKM. J lost 0 bases, V lost 5 bases, and 6 bases had no gene match. The CDR3 contains 17 residues. The CDR3 DNA reads as TGTGCCAGCAGTGGCGCTAGCGGGAGGCCCTCCTACAATGAGCAGTTCTTC. Amino acids: CASSGASGRPSYNEQFF.

The V gene is TRBV29-1, the J gene TRBJ2-3; TRBD1 is a possible D gene (6 bases). Germline CDR1 SQVTM, CDR2 ANQGSEA. The V end was cut by 6 bases, the J end by 0 bases, with 16 bases between. The CDR3 loop spans 15 amino acids. The CDR3 sequence is CSVGAGVTSTDTQYF. Written as DNA, the CDR3 is TGCAGCGTGGGCGCAGGGGTGACTAGCACAGATACGCAGTATTTT.

The gene calls are TRBV5-1 and TRBJ2-1; unclear D gene. Germline lookup yields CDR1 SGHRS and CDR2 YFSETQ. Trimming took off 4 bases at V and 10 bases at J, with 12 bases between the two ends. The CDR3 loop spans 12 amino acids. CDR3 coding DNA: TGCGCCAGCAGCCCCCTTAGGTGGGAGCAGTTCTTC. Translation gives CASSPLRWEQFF.

This clonotype has at least ten counts. CDR3 in amino acids: CASSLEGGEQYV. Written as DNA, the CDR3 is TGCGCCAGCAGCTTGGAAGGGGGCGAGCAGTACGTC. The genes are TRBV5-1 and TRBJ2-7; possibly TRBD1 for D (6 bases). The CDR3 totals 12 residues. From germline, CDR1 is SGHRS and CDR2 YFSETQ. The V gene lost 0 bases and the J gene lost 6 bases, with 7 bases spanning the gap.

This clonotype occurred many times. This chain links TRBV18 with TRBJ1-1; no reliable D call. Trimming stripped 2 bases from V and 0 bases from J, with 10 bases between. CDR3 length: 15 amino acids. Germline CDR1 KGHSH, CDR2 LQKENI. In DNA form, the CDR3 reads TGTGCCAGCTCACCAAGACGGGGAATGAACACTGAAGCTTTCTTT. This gives the protein CASSPRRGMNTEAFF. Full variable domain (outside the CDR3, taken from reference TRBV18 and TRBJ1-1): NAGVMQNPRHLVRRRGQEARLRCSPMKGHSHVYWYRQLPEEGLKFMVYLQKENIIDESGMPKERFSAEFPKEGPSILRIQQVVRGDSAAYFCASSPRRGMNTEAFFGQGTRLTVV.

This clonotype was counted ten times or more. V gene TRBV4-1 combines with J gene TRBJ1-6; D gene ambiguous. This CDR3 has 15 amino acids. CDR1 is MGHRA and CDR2 is YSYEKL in the germline V gene. V lost 8 bases and J lost 10, with 21 bases in between. The CDR3 DNA sequence: TGCGCCAGCGGGAGGGTACGGGATGGTGGGTCACCCCTCCACTTT. Protein product: CASGRVRDGGSPLHF.

This clonotype was observed at least ten times. V is TRBV29-1 and J is TRBJ1-1; TRBD1 is a possible D gene (6 bases). The V end lost 8 bases, the J end lost 1 base, and 11 bases lay between the germline ends. The length of the CDR3 is 12 residues. The germline gives CDR1 SQVTM, CDR2 ANQGSEA. In nucleotides, the CDR3 is TGCAGCCCTCAACAGGGGAACACTGAAGCTTTCTTT. Translating gives CSPQQGNTEAFF.

J is TRBJ1-6 and V is TRBV19; perhaps TRBD1 as D (6 bases). V lost 4 bases to trimming and J lost 3 bases, with 13 bases between them. CDR1 and CDR2 from the germline V gene are LNHDA and SQIVND (reference sequence). The CDR3 covers 16 residues. The chain's CDR3 is CASSTRQDRYNSPLHF. In DNA, the CDR3 is TGTGCCAGTAGTACCCGACAGGACCGCTATAATTCACCCCTCCACTTT.

The J gene is TRBJ2-1, the V gene TRBV15; D might be TRBD2 (6 bases). Looked up from germline, CDR1 is LNHNV and CDR2 is YYDKDF (reference sequence). V lost 4 bases and J 5 bases, leaving 12 bases between the germline ends. This CDR3 spans 14 amino acids. The CDR3 DNA reads TGTGCCACCAGCAAGGTAGCGGAACACAATGAGCAGTTCTTC. Its protein product is CATSKVAEHNEQFF.

This clonotype showed up many times. The chain carries TRBV3-1 and TRBJ2-1; 8 nucleotides line up with TRBD2. The CDR3 sequence is 17 residues long. With V trimmed by 1 base and J by 4 bases, 9 bases remained unmatched. Germline V CDR1 and CDR2: LGHDT, YNNKEL (reference sequence). CDR3 sequence reads: CASSQGTSRSPYNEQFF. In DNA form, the CDR3 reads TGTGCCAGCAGCCAAGGGACTAGCCGATCCCCTTACAATGAGCAGTTCTTC.

This clonotype was picked up many times. The chain links TRBV12-3 or TRBV12-4 to TRBJ2-7; 11 bases agree with TRBD2. V was clipped by 6 bases and J by 4 bases; unmatched bases: 5. This CDR3 spans 14 amino acids. The CDR3 nucleotides read TGTGCCAGCAGGGGGACTAGCGGAGGGTACGAGCAGTACTTC. It codes for CASRGTSGGYEQYF.

This clonotype appeared many times. The rearrangement joins TRBV5-1 to TRBJ2-2, with a weak D call TRBD1 (6 bases). V was shortened by 6 bases and J by 2 bases, with 14 bases between the two germline ends. CDR3 length: 15 residues. Germline V gene data show CDR1 as SGHRS and CDR2 as YFSETQ. The DNA of the CDR3 is TGCGCCAGCAACTCCGGGACACTTAACACCGGGGAGCTGTTTTTT. As protein: CASNSGTLNTGELFF.

This clonotype was detected many times. J is TRBJ1-2 and V is TRBV12-3 or TRBV12-4; D remains ambiguous. V lost 9 bases, J lost 8 bases, and 19 bases lay in between. The CDR3 is 13 residues long. The CDR3 region has the DNA TGTGCCAGTGGAGACTACTATATGGGAGGCTACACCTTC. Amino acids: CASGDYYMGGYTF.

This clonotype was counted only a few times. V is TRBV24-1 and J is TRBJ2-1; possibly TRBD2 for D (6 bases). Per the germline V gene, CDR1 is KGHDR and CDR2 is SFDVKD. Trimming cost V 5 bases and J 6 bases, with 16 bases left between them. This CDR3 is built from 15 residues. CDR3 region: CATSGGDGLRNEQFF. In DNA form, the CDR3 reads TGTGCCACCAGTGGGGGGGATGGACTACGCAATGAGCAGTTCTTC.